Below are 19 T cell receptor beta chains sequenced from a single sample in a study of blood T cell repertoires in COVID-19. Profiling relied on immunoSEQ multiplex PCR, and the TCRdb table lists in-frame clones only, not all of them. The sample has some 250,000 clones; about nine tenths are singletons. The sample was peripheral blood. All receptors come from a man aged 55 to 70 with acute or convalescent COVID-19.

The CDR3 here is CASSLTGLYIEKLFF. The CDR3 nucleotides are TGTGCCAGCAGTTTGACAGGGTTGTATATTGAAAAACTGTTTTTT. V is TRBV27 and J is TRBJ1-4, with 7 bases fitting TRBD1. The CDR3 runs to 15 residues. CDR1 MNHEY and CDR2 SMNVEV come from the germline V gene (reference sequence). Trimming cost V 3 bases and J 7 bases; bases outside gene matches: 8.

The chain links TRBV6-1 to TRBJ2-7; perhaps TRBD1 as D (5 bases). Trimming stripped 1 base from V and 0 bases from J, with 7 bases between. This CDR3 region has 14 residues. Looked up from germline, CDR1 is MNHNS and CDR2 is SASEGT. The CDR3 loop is CASSEGQFSYEQYF. Here the CDR3 DNA reads TGTGCCAGCAGTGAAGGACAGTTCTCCTACGAGCAGTACTTC.

The chain employs TRBV5-1 and TRBJ2-1; TRBD2 matches at 10 bases. The CDR3 is 17 residues long. Trimming cost V 1 base and J 5 bases; bases outside gene matches: 9. Per the germline V gene, CDR1 is SGHRS and CDR2 is YFSETQ. The CDR3 DNA follows: TGCGCCAGCAGCTTGACAGCGGGAGGGCCCTCGAACAATGAGCAGTTCTTC. Translated, it gives CASSLTAGGPSNNEQFF.

The chain combines TRBV6-5 with TRBJ2-5; D possibly corresponds to TRBD1 (6 bases). V lost 0 bases and J lost 4, with 9 bases in between. Germline CDR1 and CDR2: MNHEY and SVGAGI. The CDR3 covers 14 residues. The CDR3: CASSYSSGAETQYF. Written as DNA, the CDR3 is TGTGCCAGCAGTTACTCGTCAGGGGCAGAGACCCAGTACTTC.

The chain joins TRBV7-6 to TRBJ2-5, with D perhaps matching TRBD2 (6 bases). This CDR3 is built from 13 residues. Trimming shortened V by 5 bases and J by 3 bases, and 10 bases separated the two germline ends. Per germline, CDR1 SGHVS and CDR2 FNYEAQ. CDR3 nucleotide sequence: TGTGCCAGCAGCGGGCGGGGAGAAGAGACCCAGTACTTC. It specifies CASSGRGEETQYF.

J is TRBJ1-6 and V is TRBV9; D is unclear. CDR1 and CDR2 from the germline V gene are SGDLS and YYNGEE. The V end lost 0 bases, the J end lost 4 bases, and 5 bases lay between the germline ends. CDR3 length: 14 residues. The CDR3 bases are TGTGCCAGCAGCGTAGTTCCGTATAATTCACCCCTCCACTTT. Translated: CASSVVPYNSPLHF.

The chain is built from TRBV7-2 and TRBJ2-5, with 8 bases matching TRBD1. Germline V CDR1 and CDR2: SGHTA, FQGNSA. CDR3 length equals 15 residues. The V and J ends lost 5 bases and 4 bases, in that order; junction bases with no gene match: 9. The CDR3 region has the DNA TGTGCCAGCAGCCCAAGGACAGGGTGGGTAGAGACCCAGTACTTC. Residues: CASSPRTGWVETQYF. Together with reference TRBV7-2 and TRBJ2-5, the CDR3 gives the full variable domain: GAGVSQSPSNKVTEKGKDVELRCDPISGHTALYWYRQSLGQGLEFLIYFQGNSAPDKSGLPSDRFSAERTGGSVSTLTIQRTQQEDSAVYLCASSPRTGWVETQYFGPGTRLLVL.

This chain connects TRBV11-3 to TRBJ2-1; TRBD2 might be the D (6 bases). Trimming cost V 5 bases and J 7 bases, with 18 bases left between them. The CDR3 runs 15 residues. Germline CDR1 and CDR2: SGHNT and YENEEA. CDR3 sequence: CASSPGLQRANEQFF. The CDR3 DNA reads TGTGCCAGCAGCCCGGGACTTCAGCGGGCGAATGAGCAGTTCTTC.

The chain has TRBV19 and TRBJ1-1, with 8 bases aligning to TRBD1. This CDR3 has 14 residues. Unmatched junction bases numbered 2, after V lost 4 bases and J lost 1 base. The germline CDR1 and CDR2 sequences are LNHDA and SQIVND (reference sequence). The CDR3 bases are TGTGCCAGTAGTAGACAGGGGAGGAACACTGAAGCTTTCTTT. It specifies CASSRQGRNTEAFF.

The CDR3 region is CATFDRGGYEQYF. The DNA for the CDR3 is TGTGCCACCTTCGACAGGGGAGGGTACGAGCAGTACTTC. The chain couples TRBV19 to TRBJ2-7; D perhaps matches TRBD1 (8 bases). Germline CDR1 reads LNHDA; CDR2 reads SQIVND (reference sequence). The CDR3 spans 13 residues. V was pared by 10 bases and J by 4 bases, with 17 bases between.

The gene calls are TRBV18 and TRBJ1-2, with 11 bases matching TRBD1. Unmatched junction bases numbered 10, after V lost 2 bases and J lost 8 bases. The CDR3 spans 16 residues. Germline V CDR1 and CDR2: KGHSH, LQKENI. This CDR3 reads CASSPVSGTGGRGYTF. The DNA of the CDR3 is TGTGCCAGCTCACCAGTCTCAGGGACAGGGGGACGGGGCTACACCTTC.

This clone was observed once. The V call is TRBV19, the J call TRBJ2-7; 9 nucleotides line up with TRBD2. Germline values: CDR1 LNHDA, CDR2 SQIVND (reference sequence). Trimming took 3 bases from V and 4 from J; bases not matched to a gene: 13. This CDR3 has 17 residues. DNA for the CDR3: TGTGCCAGTAGTATCTCCAGTTTTAGCGGGAGCAAGTACGAGCAGTACTTC. It encodes CASSISSFSGSKYEQYF.

V usage is TRBV28 and J usage is TRBJ2-1, with TRBD1 as a possible D gene (5 bases). Germline-derived CDR1 and CDR2 are MDHEN and SYDVKM. Trimming removed 3 bases at V and 10 bases at J, with 16 bases between. The CDR3 length is 14 residues. The CDR3 DNA sequence: TGTGCCAGCAGTTTCACCTCCCAGGGCGAAGAGCAGTTCTTC. This encodes CASSFTSQGEEQFF.

This clone was seen only once. The V call is TRBV28, the J call TRBJ2-5; D gene ambiguous. The CDR3 is 14 residues long. CDR1 and CDR2 (germline): MDHEN, SYDVKM. V dropped 0 bases and J dropped 2 bases, with 7 bases sitting between them. The CDR3 sequence: CASSLWSEQETQYF. CDR3 sequence (DNA): TGTGCCAGCAGTTTATGGAGCGAACAAGAGACCCAGTACTTC.

The rearrangement uses TRBV5-1 and TRBJ1-2; D unclear. Germline assignment: CDR1 SGHRS and CDR2 YFSETQ. The CDR3 covers 15 residues. With 4 bases removed from V and 4 bases from J, the gap between germline ends came to 17 bases. CDR3 loop: CASSISGSIVYGYTF. The DNA of the CDR3 is TGCGCCAGCAGCATATCGGGGAGTATCGTCTATGGCTACACCTTC.

This clone occurred once. The rearrangement links TRBV4-2 to TRBJ1-2, with 10 nucleotides matching TRBD1. Germline V CDR1 and CDR2: LGHNA, YNFKEQ. The CDR3 totals 15 residues. Germline trimming cut 4 bases from V and 4 bases from J; bases unmatched to any gene: 6. For the CDR3, the DNA is TGTGCCAGCAGCCCCGGGACAGGGGACAGCTATGGCTACACCTTC. This encodes CASSPGTGDSYGYTF.

The table lists this clone with many counts. The CDR3 here is CASSQERGGSDTQYF. The DNA for the CDR3 is TGTGCCAGCAGCCAAGAGCGGGGAGGGTCGGATACGCAGTATTTT. The chain employs TRBV4-2 and TRBJ2-3, with 7 bases fitting TRBD2. CDR3 size: 15 residues. The trim removed 0 bases at V and 6 bases at J, leaving 6 bases unmatched. The germline CDR1 and CDR2 sequences are LGHNA and YNFKEQ.

This rearrangement joins TRBV7-3 to TRBJ2-1; 10 nucleotides align to TRBD2. The length of the CDR3 is 15 residues. Unmatched junction bases numbered 9, after V lost 6 bases and J lost 7 bases. CDR1 and CDR2 from the germline V gene are SGHTA and FQGTGA. CDR3 sequence: CASSSIAGGMNEQFF. CDR3 sequence (DNA): TGTGCCAGCAGTTCAATAGCGGGAGGAATGAATGAGCAGTTCTTC.

CDR3 loop: CASNRLAGGDTQYF. The CDR3 DNA is TGTGCCAGCAACCGACTAGCGGGAGGAGATACGCAGTATTTT. The chain joins TRBV6-5 to TRBJ2-3; TRBD2 matches 13 bases. V trimming: 7 bases; J trimming: 5 bases; junction bases outside the gene matches: 3. The germline CDR1 and CDR2 sequences are MNHEY and SVGAGI. CDR3 size: 14 residues.